This is a list of T cell receptor beta chains from one sample in a study of shared clonotypes between healthy human individuals. Repertoires were generated with immunoSEQ multiplex PCR, while TCRdb's copy carries only in-frame clones and drops some. The sample has a few million clones; approximately 92% are singletons. The sequenced sample was naive CD4+ T cells sorted from blood. The receptors were sampled from a man aged 18 to 35 in good health. CDR3s include the opening cysteine and the closing phenylalanine or tryptophan. D genes are given only for firm matches. Rows give clone size only sometimes, using once, few, many, or a class for an expanded clone.

CDR3 DNA	CDR3 protein	D gene	clone size	V gene	J gene
TGTGCCAGTAGTGCCTTGGGAGGCACAGATACGCAGTATTTT	CASSALGGTDTQYF	NA	NA	TRBV19	TRBJ2-3
TGTGCCAGCTCTCAGGACAGGACTAATGAAAAACTGTTTTTT	CASSQDRTNEKLFF	TRBD1	NA	TRBV18	TRBJ1-4
TGCAGCGCCATATTACGCGGGCAGTCTGGGGCCAACGTCCTGACTTTC	CSAILRGQSGANVLTF	NA	NA	TRBV29-1	TRBJ2-6
TGTGCCAGTGGATCCAACAATTCACCCCTCCACTTT	CASGSNNSPLHF	NA	NA	TRBV19	TRBJ1-6
TGTGCCAGCAGCGTGACTCCCGAAGGTGGTTCACCCCTCCACTTT	CASSVTPEGGSPLHF	NA	NA	TRBV9	TRBJ1-6
TGTGCCAGCAATCCCCTGGCGGGGAAACAAGAGACCCAGTACTTC	CASNPLAGKQETQYF	NA	once	TRBV28	TRBJ2-5
TGTGCCAGCAGCCGACGACACAACAATGAGCAGTTCTTC	CASSRRHNNEQFF	NA	NA	TRBV13	TRBJ2-1
TGCGCCAGCAGCCCCCGGGAAGGGTTGGGCTATGGCTACACCTTC	CASSPREGLGYGYTF	NA	once	TRBV4-1	TRBJ1-2
TGTGCCAGCAGCTTGTTTGGTAGCGGGACCTACGAGCAGTACTTC	CASSLFGSGTYEQYF	TRBD2	NA	TRBV5-4	TRBJ2-7
TGCGCCAGCGGCCCGGGACTAGCGGGAGAGAGGACGCAGTATTTT	CASGPGLAGERTQYF	TRBD2	NA	TRBV10-2	TRBJ2-3
TGCGCCAGCAGCCAAGATCGTCCACAGGGGAACGAGCAGTACTTC	CASSQDRPQGNEQYF	TRBD1	once	TRBV4-3	TRBJ2-7
TGTGCCAGCAGACAGCTGACGGGAGCTAACTATGGCTACACCTTC	CASRQLTGANYGYTF	NA	NA	TRBV5-6	TRBJ1-2
TGTGCCAGCAGCCAGGGGAATGCTGGAAACACCATATATTTT	CASSQGNAGNTIYF	NA	NA	TRBV6-1	TRBJ1-3
TGCAGCGTTGCCCGGACAGGGGCCAACTACGAGCAGTACTTC	CSVARTGANYEQYF	TRBD1	NA	TRBV29-1	TRBJ2-7
TGTGCCAGCAGCGTAGCCCCGGGAGAAAGCTACGAGCAGTACTTC	CASSVAPGESYEQYF	NA	NA	TRBV9	TRBJ2-7
TGTGCCAGCTCACCTGGACAGATCAGGGCCTACGAGCAGTACTTC	CASSPGQIRAYEQYF	NA	NA	TRBV18	TRBJ2-7
TGTGCCAGCCTCCCGGGACAGGTCAATTCACCCCTCCACTTT	CASLPGQVNSPLHF	TRBD1	NA	TRBV25-1	TRBJ1-6
TGTGCCAGCAGTCCACGGGACAATGGCGAGCAGTACTTC	CASSPRDNGEQYF	NA	NA	TRBV27	TRBJ2-7
TGTGCCAGCAGCATGCTTGGACCGATTAGCACAGATACGCAGTATTTT	CASSMLGPISTDTQYF	NA	once	TRBV7-9	TRBJ2-3
TGTGCCAGCAGGCTTACCGCCAGGGGAGACGAGCAGTACTTC	CASRLTARGDEQYF	NA	NA	TRBV7-9	TRBJ2-7
TGTGCCAGTACCACCTCGGCTAGCGGGGGGTATGAGCAGTTCTTC	CASTTSASGGYEQFF	TRBD2	NA	TRBV19	TRBJ2-1
TGCAGCGTTGTCGGGACAGATGAAGCTTTCTTT	CSVVGTDEAFF	TRBD1	few	TRBV29-1	TRBJ1-1
TGTGCCAGCTCCCTGGGGCCGACGCAAAACACTGAAGCTTTCTTT	CASSLGPTQNTEAFF	NA	NA	TRBV18	TRBJ1-1
TGTGCCAGACGAAGCTACAGGTCCTCTGGAAACACCATATATTTT	CARRSYRSSGNTIYF	NA	NA	TRBV27	TRBJ1-3
TGCAGCGTAGGACAGGGGGCGCATGAAGAGACCCAGTACTTC	CSVGQGAHEETQYF	TRBD1	NA	TRBV29-1	TRBJ2-5
TGTGCCAGCAGCACCCCGAGAGGGGGCAGTAATTCACCCCTCCACTTT	CASSTPRGGSNSPLHF	TRBD1	NA	TRBV7-9	TRBJ1-6
TGTGCCAGCAGCTTAGATGGGACAACTAATGAAAAACTGTTTTTT	CASSLDGTTNEKLFF	NA	NA	TRBV11-2	TRBJ1-4
TGTGCCAGCAGTGCGACGGGCACAGATACGCAGTATTTT	CASSATGTDTQYF	NA	NA	TRBV25-1	TRBJ2-3
TGTGCCAGCATCCAACAGGGGGGCGGCACTGAAGCTTTCTTT	CASIQQGGGTEAFF	TRBD1	NA	TRBV6-1	TRBJ1-1
TGCGCCAGCAGCTCAGTAACAGGGGAGAATGGCTACACCTTC	CASSSVTGENGYTF	TRBD1	NA	TRBV5-1	TRBJ1-2
TGTGCCAGCAGCTTAGCCCCACTAGCGGGGGGGCAAGGGACCCAGTACTTC	CASSLAPLAGGQGTQYF	TRBD2	NA	TRBV7-2	TRBJ2-5